This TCR beta chain was recorded in a study of lymphopenia after photon versus proton radiotherapy. Only in-frame clones appear in the TCRdb table, and some are missing; sequencing was by immunoSEQ multiplex PCR. The data show tens of thousands of clones, 75% to 90% seen once. Germline-derived CDR1 and CDR2 are SQVTM and ANQGSEA. CDR3 length equals 14 residues. V gave up 4 bases and J gave up 1 base, with 13 bases separating them. The source is an older man with esophageal cancer. The sample here was peripheral blood, taken from a patient treated with proton-based radiotherapy. The chain uses TRBV29-1 and TRBJ1-1; no firm D call. The CDR3 DNA reads TGCAGCGTTGGGCGGACTTTAGAGAACACTGAAGCTTTCTTT. Amino acids: CSVGRTLENTEAFF. Together with reference TRBV29-1 and TRBJ1-1, the CDR3 gives the full variable domain: SAVISQKPSRDICQRGTSLTIQCQVDSQVTMMFWYRQQPGQSLTLIATANQGSEATYESGFVIDKFPISRPNLTFSTLTVSNMSPEDSSIYLCSVGRTLENTEAFFGQGTRLTVV.